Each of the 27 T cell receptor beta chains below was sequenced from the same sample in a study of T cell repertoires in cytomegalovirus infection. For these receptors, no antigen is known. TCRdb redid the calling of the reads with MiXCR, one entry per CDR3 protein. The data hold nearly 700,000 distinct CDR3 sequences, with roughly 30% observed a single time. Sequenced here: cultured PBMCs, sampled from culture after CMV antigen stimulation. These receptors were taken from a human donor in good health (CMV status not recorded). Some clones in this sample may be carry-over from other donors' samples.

CDR3 coding DNA: TGTGCCAGCAGGTTGGAGGCAGGTACTAACTATGGCTACACCTTC. This translates into CASRLEAGTNYGYTF. This rearrangement joins TRBV12-3 or TRBV12-4 to TRBJ1-2; D is undetermined. V was clipped by 6 bases and J by 0 bases, with 14 bases between them. The CDR3 sequence is 15 residues long.

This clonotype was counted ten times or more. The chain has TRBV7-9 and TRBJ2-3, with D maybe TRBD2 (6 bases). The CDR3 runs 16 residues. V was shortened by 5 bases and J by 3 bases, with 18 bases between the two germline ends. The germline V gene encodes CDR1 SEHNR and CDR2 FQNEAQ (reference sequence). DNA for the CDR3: TGTGCCAGCAGCCCCCTGGGGGACTCTGATACAGATACGCAGTATTTT. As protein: CASSPLGDSDTDTQYF.

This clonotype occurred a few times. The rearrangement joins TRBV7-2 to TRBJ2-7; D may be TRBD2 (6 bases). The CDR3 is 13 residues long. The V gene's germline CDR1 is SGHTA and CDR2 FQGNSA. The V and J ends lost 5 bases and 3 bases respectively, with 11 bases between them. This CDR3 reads CASSEEGNYEQYF. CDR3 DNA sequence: TGTGCCAGCAGCGAGGAGGGCAACTACGAGCAGTACTTC.

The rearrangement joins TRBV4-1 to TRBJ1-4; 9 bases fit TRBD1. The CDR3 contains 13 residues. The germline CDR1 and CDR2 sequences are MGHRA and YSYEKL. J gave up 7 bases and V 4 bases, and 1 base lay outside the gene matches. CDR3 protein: CASSRTGVEKLFF. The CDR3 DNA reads TGCGCCAGCAGCCGGACAGGGGTTGAAAAACTGTTTTTT.

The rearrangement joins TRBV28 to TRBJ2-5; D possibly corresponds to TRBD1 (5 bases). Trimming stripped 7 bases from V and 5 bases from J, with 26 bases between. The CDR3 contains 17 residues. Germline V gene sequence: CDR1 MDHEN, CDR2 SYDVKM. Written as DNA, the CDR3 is TGTGCCAGCACCAGAATGAACAGGATGAGAGAATTCGAGACCCAGTACTTC. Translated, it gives CASTRMNRMREFETQYF.

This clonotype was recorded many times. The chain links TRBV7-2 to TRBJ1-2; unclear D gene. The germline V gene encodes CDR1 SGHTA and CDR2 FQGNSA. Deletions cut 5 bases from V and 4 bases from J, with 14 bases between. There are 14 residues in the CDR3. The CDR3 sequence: CASSHDGKIYGYTF. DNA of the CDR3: TGTGCCAGCAGCCACGACGGGAAGATCTATGGCTACACCTTC.

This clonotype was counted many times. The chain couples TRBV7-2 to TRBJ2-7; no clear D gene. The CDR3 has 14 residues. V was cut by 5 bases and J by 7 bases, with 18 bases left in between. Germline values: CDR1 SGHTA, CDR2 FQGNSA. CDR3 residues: CASSKDVSPGEQYF. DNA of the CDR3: TGTGCCAGCAGCAAAGACGTCTCCCCAGGAGAGCAGTACTTC.

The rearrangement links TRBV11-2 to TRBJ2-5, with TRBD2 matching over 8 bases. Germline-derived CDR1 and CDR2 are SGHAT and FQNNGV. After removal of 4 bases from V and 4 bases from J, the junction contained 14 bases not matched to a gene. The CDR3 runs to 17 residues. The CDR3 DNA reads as TGTGCCAGCAGCTCGACCTGGGCCGGGGGGGCTGGAGAGACCCAGTACTTC. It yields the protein CASSSTWAGGAGETQYF. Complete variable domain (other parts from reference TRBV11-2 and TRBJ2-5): EAGVAQSPRYKIIEKRQSVAFWCNPISGHATLYWYQQILGQGPKLLIQFQNNGVVDDSQLPKDRFSAERLKGVDSTLKIQPAKLEDSAVYLCASSSTWAGGAGETQYFGPGTRLLVL.

In DNA form, the CDR3 reads TGCAGCGTTGAATTGGGATACGGTGAAAAACTGTTTTTT. Encoded protein: CSVELGYGEKLFF. The chain carries TRBV29-1 and TRBJ1-4; D unresolved. The V end was cut by 2 bases, the J end by 7 bases, with 11 bases between. From germline, CDR1 is SQVTM and CDR2 ANQGSEA. The CDR3 is 13 residues long.

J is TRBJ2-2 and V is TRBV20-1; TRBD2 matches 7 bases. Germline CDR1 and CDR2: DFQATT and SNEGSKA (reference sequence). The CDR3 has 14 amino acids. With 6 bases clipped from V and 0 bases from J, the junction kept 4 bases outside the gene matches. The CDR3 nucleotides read TGCAGTGCGGGGGGGGAGACGAACACCGGGGAGCTGTTTTTT. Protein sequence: CSAGGETNTGELFF.

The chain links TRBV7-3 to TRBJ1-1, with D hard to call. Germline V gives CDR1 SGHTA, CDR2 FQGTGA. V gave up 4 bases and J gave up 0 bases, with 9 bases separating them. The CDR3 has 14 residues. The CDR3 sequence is CASSSDPMNTEAFF. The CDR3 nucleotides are TGTGCCAGCAGCTCCGACCCCATGAACACTGAAGCTTTCTTT.

CDR3 loop: CASSQDLQGYGYTF. CDR3 nucleotides: TGCGCCAGCAGCCAAGATTTACAGGGATATGGCTACACCTTC. The chain combines TRBV4-1 with TRBJ1-2, with D perhaps matching TRBD1 (6 bases). Germline CDR1 is MGHRA and CDR2 is YSYEKL. This CDR3 has 14 amino acids. V shed 0 bases and J shed 5 bases, with 10 bases lying between them.

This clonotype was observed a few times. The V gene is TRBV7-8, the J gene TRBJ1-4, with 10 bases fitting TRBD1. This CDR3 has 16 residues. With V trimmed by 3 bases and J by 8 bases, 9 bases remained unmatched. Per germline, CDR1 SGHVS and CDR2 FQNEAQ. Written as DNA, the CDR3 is TGTGCCAGCAGCTTCGGGGCCGGGACAGGGGAAGAAAAACTGTTTTTT. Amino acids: CASSFGAGTGEEKLFF. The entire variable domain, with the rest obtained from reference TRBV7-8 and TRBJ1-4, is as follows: GAGVSQSPRYKVAKRGQDVALRCDPISGHVSLFWYQQALGQGPEFLTYFQNEAQLDKSGLPSDRFFAERPEGSVSTLKIQRTQQEDSAVYLCASSFGAGTGEEKLFFGSGTQLSVL.

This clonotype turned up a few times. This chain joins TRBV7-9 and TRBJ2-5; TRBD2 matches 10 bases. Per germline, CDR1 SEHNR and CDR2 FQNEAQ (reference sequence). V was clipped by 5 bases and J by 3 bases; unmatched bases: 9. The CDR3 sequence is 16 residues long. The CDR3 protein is CASSAGLAAIKETQYF. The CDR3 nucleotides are TGTGCCAGCAGCGCCGGACTAGCGGCTATAAAAGAGACCCAGTACTTC.

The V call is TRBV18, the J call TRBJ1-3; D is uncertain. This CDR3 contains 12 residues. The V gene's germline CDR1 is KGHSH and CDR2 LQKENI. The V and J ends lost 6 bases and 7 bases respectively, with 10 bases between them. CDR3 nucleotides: TGTGCCAGCTCGCGGGAATTGAACACCATATATTTT. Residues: CASSRELNTIYF.

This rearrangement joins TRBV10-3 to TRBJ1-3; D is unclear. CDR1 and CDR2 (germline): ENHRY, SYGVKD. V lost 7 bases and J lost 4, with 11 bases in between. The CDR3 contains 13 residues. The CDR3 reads CAITDALGNTIYF. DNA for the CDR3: TGTGCCATCACCGACGCTTTGGGAAACACCATATATTTT.

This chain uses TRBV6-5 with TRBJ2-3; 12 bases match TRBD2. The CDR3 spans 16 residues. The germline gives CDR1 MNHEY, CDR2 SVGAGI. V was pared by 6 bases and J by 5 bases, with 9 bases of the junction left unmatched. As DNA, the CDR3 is TGTGCCAGCAGCAGACGCCTAGCGGGGGGGGGAGATACGCAGTATTTT. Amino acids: CASSRRLAGGGDTQYF.

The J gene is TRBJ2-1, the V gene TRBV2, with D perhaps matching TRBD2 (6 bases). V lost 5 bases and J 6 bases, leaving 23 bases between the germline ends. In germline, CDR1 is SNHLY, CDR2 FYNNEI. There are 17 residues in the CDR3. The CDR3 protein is CASSTPHGGPPGNEQFF. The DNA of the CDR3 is TGTGCCAGCAGTACCCCCCACGGAGGGCCCCCGGGCAATGAGCAGTTCTTC.

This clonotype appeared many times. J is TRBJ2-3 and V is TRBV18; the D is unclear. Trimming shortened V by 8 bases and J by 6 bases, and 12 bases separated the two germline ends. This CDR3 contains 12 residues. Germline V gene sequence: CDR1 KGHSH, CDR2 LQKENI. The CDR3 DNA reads TGTGCCAGCAGCCCCCTTGGGGATACGCAGTATTTT. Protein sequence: CASSPLGDTQYF.

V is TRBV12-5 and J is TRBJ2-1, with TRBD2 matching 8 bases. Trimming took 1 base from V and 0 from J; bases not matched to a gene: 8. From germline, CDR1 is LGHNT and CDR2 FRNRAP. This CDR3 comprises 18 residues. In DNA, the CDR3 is TGTGCTAGTGGTTTGGGGACTAGCTTGGGAAGCTCCTACAATGAGCAGTTCTTC. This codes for CASGLGTSLGSSYNEQFF.

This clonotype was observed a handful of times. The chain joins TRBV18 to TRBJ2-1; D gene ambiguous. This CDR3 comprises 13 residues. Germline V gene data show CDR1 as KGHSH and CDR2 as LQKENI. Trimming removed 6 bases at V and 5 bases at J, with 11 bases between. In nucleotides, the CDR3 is TGTGCCAGCTCCCCGTTAAAGAACAATGAGCAGTTCTTC. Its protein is CASSPLKNNEQFF.

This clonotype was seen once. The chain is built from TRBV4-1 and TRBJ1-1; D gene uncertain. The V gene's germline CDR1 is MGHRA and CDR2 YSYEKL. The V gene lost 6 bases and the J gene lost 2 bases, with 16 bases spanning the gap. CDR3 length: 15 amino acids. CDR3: CASSPREGLNTEAFF. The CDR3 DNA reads TGCGCCAGCAGTCCAAGGGAAGGGCTTAACACTGAAGCTTTCTTT.

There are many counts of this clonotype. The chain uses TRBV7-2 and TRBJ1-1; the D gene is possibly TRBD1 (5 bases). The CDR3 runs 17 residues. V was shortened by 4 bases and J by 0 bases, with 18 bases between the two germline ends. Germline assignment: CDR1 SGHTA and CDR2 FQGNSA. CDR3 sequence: CASSSAPGRGVNTEAFF. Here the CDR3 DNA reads TGTGCCAGCAGCTCCGCCCCCGGACGGGGGGTGAACACTGAAGCTTTCTTT.

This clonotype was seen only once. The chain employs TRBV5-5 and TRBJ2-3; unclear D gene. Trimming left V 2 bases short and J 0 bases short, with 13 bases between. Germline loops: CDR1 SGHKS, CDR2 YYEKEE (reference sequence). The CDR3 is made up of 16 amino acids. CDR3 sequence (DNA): TGTGCCAGCAGCTTTTTCGAGCAATCTAGCACAGATACGCAGTATTTT. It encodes CASSFFEQSSTDTQYF.

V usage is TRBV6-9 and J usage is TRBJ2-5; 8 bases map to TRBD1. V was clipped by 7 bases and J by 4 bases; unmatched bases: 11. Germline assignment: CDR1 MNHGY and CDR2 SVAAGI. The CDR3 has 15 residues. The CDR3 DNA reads TGTGCCAGCACCCACCCGGACAGGGTGAGAGAGACCCAGTACTTC. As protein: CASTHPDRVRETQYF.

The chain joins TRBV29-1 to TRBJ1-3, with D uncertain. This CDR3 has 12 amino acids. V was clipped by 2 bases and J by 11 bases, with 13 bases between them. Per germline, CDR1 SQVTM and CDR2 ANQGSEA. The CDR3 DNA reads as TGCAGCGTTGAAAAGCCCGCCGGCGCCATATATTTT. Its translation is CSVEKPAGAIYF.

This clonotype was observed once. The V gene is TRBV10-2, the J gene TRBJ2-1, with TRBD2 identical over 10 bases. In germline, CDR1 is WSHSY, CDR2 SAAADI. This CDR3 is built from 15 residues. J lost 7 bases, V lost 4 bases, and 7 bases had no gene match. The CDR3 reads CASSAPGLASNEQFF. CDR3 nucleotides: TGCGCCAGCAGTGCGCCGGGACTAGCGTCGAATGAGCAGTTCTTC.